This T cell receptor (beta chain) is drawn from a study of CD8 T cells in ankylosing spondylitis (dated by TCRdb to 2015 to 2018). Concerning the study at large: T cell receptor beta repertoires were profiled in healthy donors and ankylosing spondylitis patients so that disease-linked TCR variants could be found. In total, the full study cohort was made up of some 110 healthy donors and roughly 27 ankylosing spondylitis patients. Peripheral blood was sampled, and synovial fluid was also collected from ankylosing spondylitis patients.

In this sample, this clonotype turned up many times. The specificity of this receptor is unknown. Per-base qualities were not stored, and no clone one base away is much larger. General study outcomes and caveats: A CD8+ phenotype was shown by the disease-linked clones, which were found at relatively low frequencies in peripheral blood. The disease-linked clones were reported as significantly enriched in matched synovial fluid samples from ankylosing spondylitis patients. A TCR beta motif made up of several highly homologous amino acid variants appeared to be characteristic of blood from ankylosing spondylitis patients. Some motif variants were previously reported in synovial fluid and blood of reactive arthritis patients, suggesting common disease-initiation mechanisms.

The run used an Illumina HiSeq 2500. Quantitative 5'-RACE with molecular barcodes was used to prepare TCR beta libraries. The study's processing was this. A new computational method based on a probabilistic model of VDJ rearrangement was used to identify disease-linked TCR variants. TCRdb passed the public sequencing reads through fastp at Q25 and MiXCR, retaining productive beta sequences. Identical CDR3 protein sequences are pooled into one entry, listed with their most common genes and DNA. TCRdb assigned the V and J calls; the authors' analysis was not used. The sample profile shows a few hundred thousand distinct CDR3 sequences; roughly a tenth of them were found once. Together, the top ten hold 6% to 7.5% of the sample. The CDR3, from cysteine to phenylalanine, totals 15 residues. CDR3 DNA is the only sequence kept; it has 45 bases, read in frame from the first base. In the germline V gene, CDR1 corresponds to MNHEY and CDR2 to SVGAGI. V is clipped by 4 bases and J by 4 bases, and the sequence between their germline boundaries is 17 bases long.

The TCR originated in a male donor with ankylosing spondylitis or in good health (not recorded which). Here the chain combines TRBV6-5 and TRBJ2-7, with no confidently assigned D gene. The sequenced sample consisted of blood, either unsorted or a sorted T cell fraction (not recorded which). The sequenced DNA is TGTGCCAGCAGTTTGGGGTACGATTGGTCTTACGAGCAGTACTTC. This is translated as CASSLGYDWSYEQYF.